What follows is one T cell receptor beta chain and its context. The antigen is undetermined. The PCR employed 60 Vbeta primers together with 13 Jbeta primers. The repertoire was sequenced with immunoSEQ multiplex PCR; TCRdb's copy has only in-frame clones and lacks some. Of about 140,000 clones detected, 55% to 80% appear once; the ten largest clones hold 1.3%. The sample belongs to a study of cytomegalovirus exposure and HLA in healthy donors. The overall study: The Caucasian-associated ancestry cluster held around four fifths of approximately 400 genotyped donors. Study-level findings and limits: In an earlier analysis, productive rearrangement rates for most beta V segments clustered near 87% or 30%. The authors reported that TCR beta sequences could predict HLA-A and HLA-B alleles. These predictions were accurate for most subjects in the first cohort. Highly shared sequence variants in one cluster were likely a sequencing artifact.

CDR1 and CDR2 from the germline V gene are SNHLY and FYNNEI. The CDR3 is made up of 13 amino acids. After removal of 10 bases from V and 0 bases from J, the junction contained 2 bases not matched to a gene. V gene TRBV2 combines with J gene TRBJ1-5; TRBD1 matches at 8 bases. The source of this sequence is a woman between 40 and 55 years old in good health and CMV-seronegative. Sequenced input: PBMCs. CDR3 in DNA: TGTGCCACCGACAGGGGTAGCAATCAGCCCCAGCATTTT. It codes for CATDRGSNQPQHF.